These 9 T cell receptor beta chains originate from one sample sequenced in a study of T cell repertoires in cytomegalovirus infection (dated by TCRdb to the late 2010s). Sequencing instrument: Illumina HiSeq 1500. Using fastp at Q25 and MiXCR, TCRdb reprocessed the public reads and kept productive beta chains. When rows share a CDR3 protein, they turn into one entry using the most common DNA and genes. This sample gives about 120,000 distinct CDR3 sequences in total; 9.5% to 13% of them show up just once. Approximately 30% of the sample goes to the ten largest clones. Their target antigens are unknown. The specimen sequenced was PBMCs, sequenced either directly or after in vitro stimulation (not recorded which). All receptors come from a human donor in good health (CMV status not recorded). Some clones in this sample may be carry-over from other donors' samples.

This clonotype was counted ten times or more. CDR3: CASSQALGGLITGELFF. The CDR3 region has the DNA TGCGCCAGCAGCCAAGCCCTAGGGGGACTCATCACCGGGGAGCTGTTTTTT. The J gene is TRBJ2-2, the V gene TRBV4-1; either TRBD1 or TRBD2 may supply D (6 bases each). The CDR3 length is 17 residues. Trimming left V 1 base short and J 4 bases short, with 16 bases between. Germline V lookup: CDR1 MGHRA, CDR2 YSYEKL.

The rearrangement joins TRBV5-4 to TRBJ1-1, with D hard to call. Germline CDR1 reads SGHNT; CDR2 reads YYREEE (reference sequence). Trimming pared 1 base from V and 0 bases from J, leaving 10 bases between. The CDR3 contains 15 residues. CDR3 region: CASSLLGRMNTEAFF. CDR3 DNA sequence: TGTGCCAGCAGCTTGTTAGGGCGTATGAACACTGAAGCTTTCTTT.

This clonotype was counted between two and nine times. The V call is TRBV7-8, the J call TRBJ2-1; 8 bases are a match to TRBD2. J lost 4 bases, V lost 6 bases, and 5 bases had no gene match. CDR1 is SGHVS, CDR2 FQNEAQ, per germline. The CDR3 is 14 amino acids. The chain's CDR3 is CASSSTSAYNEQFF. The CDR3 DNA is TGTGCCAGCAGTTCGACTAGCGCATACAATGAGCAGTTCTTC.

The sample holds many counts of this clonotype. The rearrangement uses TRBV24-1 and TRBJ2-3; unclear D gene. Germline V gene sequence: CDR1 KGHDR, CDR2 SFDVKD. Trimming pared 2 bases from V and 4 bases from J, leaving 12 bases between. The CDR3 contains 15 residues. DNA for the CDR3: TGTGCCACCAGTGATTCCCTCCTATCGTCAGATACGCAGTATTTT. Translating it yields CATSDSLLSSDTQYF.

The chain couples TRBV5-8 to TRBJ2-3; D might be TRBD1 or TRBD2, each matching 5 bases. V gave up 4 bases and J gave up 5 bases, with 17 bases separating them. The CDR3 consists of 15 residues. Per germline, CDR1 SGHTS and CDR2 YDEGEE. The DNA for the CDR3 is TGTGCCAGCAGCCCACCCGGGACGTTAAGAGATACGCAGTATTTT. It codes for CASSPPGTLRDTQYF.

This clonotype was counted many times. This chain connects TRBV11-2 to TRBJ2-1; 10 nucleotides agree with TRBD2. CDR1 is SGHAT, CDR2 FQNNGV, per germline. The CDR3 covers 17 residues. J gave up 4 bases and V 2 bases, and 8 bases lay outside the gene matches. CDR3 in amino acids: CASSLRMSSGGYNEQFF. In nucleotides, the CDR3 is TGTGCCAGCAGCTTAAGGATGTCTAGCGGGGGATACAATGAGCAGTTCTTC. The complete variable domain, with remaining parts taken from reference TRBV11-2 and TRBJ2-1, reads EAGVAQSPRYKIIEKRQSVAFWCNPISGHATLYWYQQILGQGPKLLIQFQNNGVVDDSQLPKDRFSAERLKGVDSTLKIQPAKLEDSAVYLCASSLRMSSGGYNEQFFGPGTRLTVL.

This clonotype was detected many times. This chain joins TRBV6-5 and TRBJ1-5; 8 positions match TRBD1. There are 14 residues in the CDR3. The V and J ends lost 6 bases and 5 bases, in that order; junction bases with no gene match: 6. Germline V gives CDR1 MNHEY, CDR2 SVGAGI. The CDR3 here is CASSDRGYDQPQHF. The CDR3 DNA sequence: TGTGCCAGCAGCGACAGGGGTTACGATCAGCCCCAGCATTTT.

The V and J genes are TRBV25-1 and TRBJ1-1; 8 nucleotides line up with TRBD1. Germline V gene lookup returns CDR1 MGHDK and CDR2 SYGVNS. After removal of 4 bases from V and 4 bases from J, the junction contained 5 bases not matched to a gene. This CDR3 has 14 amino acids. The CDR3 DNA follows: TGTGCCAGCAGTGCCCTCACAGGGGGCACTGAAGCTTTCTTT. Translating gives CASSALTGGTEAFF.

This clonotype was seen more than once but under ten times. The genes are TRBV20-1 and TRBJ2-1; D gene uncertain. The V end lost 0 bases, the J end lost 0 bases, and 9 bases lay between the germline ends. Germline loops: CDR1 DFQATT, CDR2 SNEGSKA (reference sequence). The CDR3 consists of 15 residues. DNA of the CDR3: TGCAGTGCTAGAGATGGAGTAGTCTCCTACAATGAGCAGTTCTTC. Encoded protein: CSARDGVVSYNEQFF.